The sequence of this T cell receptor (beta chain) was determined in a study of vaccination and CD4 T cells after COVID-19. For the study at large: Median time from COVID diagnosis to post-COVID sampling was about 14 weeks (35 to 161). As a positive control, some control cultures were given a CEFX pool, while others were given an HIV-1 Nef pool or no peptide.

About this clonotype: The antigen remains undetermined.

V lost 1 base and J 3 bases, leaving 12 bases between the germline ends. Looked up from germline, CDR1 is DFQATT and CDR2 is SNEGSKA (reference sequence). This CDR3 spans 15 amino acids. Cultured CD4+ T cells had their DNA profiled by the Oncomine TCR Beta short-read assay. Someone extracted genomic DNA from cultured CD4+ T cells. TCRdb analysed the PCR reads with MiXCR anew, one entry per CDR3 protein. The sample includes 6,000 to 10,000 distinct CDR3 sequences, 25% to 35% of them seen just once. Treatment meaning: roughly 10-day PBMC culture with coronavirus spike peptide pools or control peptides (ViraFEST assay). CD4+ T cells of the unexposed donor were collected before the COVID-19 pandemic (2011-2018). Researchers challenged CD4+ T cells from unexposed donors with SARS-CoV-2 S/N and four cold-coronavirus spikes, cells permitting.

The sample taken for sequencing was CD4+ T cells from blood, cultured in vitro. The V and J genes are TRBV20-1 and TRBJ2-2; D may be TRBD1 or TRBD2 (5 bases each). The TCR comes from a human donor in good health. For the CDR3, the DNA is TGCAGTGCTAGAGTTCTTCAGGGAGACACCGGGGAGCTGTTTTTT. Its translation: CSARVLQGDTGELFF.